The TCR beta chain described here comes from a study of blood T cell repertoires in COVID-19. V was shortened by 5 bases and J by 5 bases, with 12 bases between the two germline ends. Germline V gene sequence: CDR1 MNHEY, CDR2 SVGAGI. CDR3 length: 13 amino acids. A word on this clone: Other nucleotide sequences in the sample specify the same CDR3.

TCRdb's table, derived via immunoSEQ multiplex PCR, lists solely in-frame clones and lacks some. This sample yields under 150,000 clones, of which roughly 78% are seen a single time; about 3.6% belongs to the top ten. The chain carries TRBV6-5 and TRBJ1-1, with D unresolved. The sequenced material came from peripheral blood. The sequence was collected from a man in his sixties with acute or convalescent COVID-19. The CDR3 reads CASSQPGGTEAFF. CDR3 coding DNA: TGTGCCAGCAGTCAACCTGGAGGAACTGAAGCTTTCTTT.